This is a list of T cell receptor beta chains from one sample in a study of blood T cell repertoires in COVID-19. The repertoire was sequenced with immunoSEQ multiplex PCR; TCRdb's copy has only in-frame clones and lacks some. The repertoire holds some 150,000 clones, with 80% to 90% as singletons. Sequenced input: peripheral blood. The receptors were sampled from a woman aged 55 to 70 who had recovered from COVID-19. CDR3s include the opening cysteine and the closing phenylalanine or tryptophan. D genes are given only for firm matches.

v_gene	j_gene	d_gene	CDR3nt	CDR3aa
TRBV5-1	TRBJ2-1	TRBD2	TGCGCCAGCAGCTACACAGCGGGGAACAATGAGCAGTTCTTC	CASSYTAGNNEQFF
TRBV28	TRBJ2-3	-	TGTGCCAGCAGTTTCATGCGGACAGATACGCAGTATTTT	CASSFMRTDTQYF
TRBV5-1	TRBJ2-2	-	TGCGCCAGCAGCTTGCTTCGCGGTAACACCGGGGAGCTGTTTTTT	CASSLLRGNTGELFF
TRBV19	TRBJ2-6	-	TGTGCCAGTAGGTCCAGGGTTAGTGGGGCCAACGTCCTGACTTTC	CASRSRVSGANVLTF
TRBV28	TRBJ1-2	-	TGTGCCAGCACTGGGCAGGGCAGGGATTATGGCTACACCTTC	CASTGQGRDYGYTF
TRBV18	TRBJ1-1	-	TGTGCCAGCTCACCGGCATGGGGGGGGACTGAAGCTTTCTTT	CASSPAWGGTEAFF
TRBV6-5	TRBJ1-4	-	TGTGCCAGCAGTTACTCGTCGGGAATGAATGAAAAACTGTTTTTT	CASSYSSGMNEKLFF
TRBV29-1	TRBJ2-1	TRBD2	TGCAGCGTTGAAGATGCGGCTAGCGGGGATCCGATAAACAATGAGCAGTTCTTC	CSVEDAASGDPINNEQFF
TRBV2	TRBJ2-5	-	TGTGCCAGCAGTGGTCGGGGAGGCCGAGAGACCCAGTACTTC	CASSGRGGRETQYF
TRBV7-9	TRBJ2-5	TRBD2	TGTGCCAGCAGCCTCCATAGCGGGGGGGAGACCCAGTACTTC	CASSLHSGGETQYF